Each of the 20 T cell receptor beta chains below was sequenced from the same sample in a study of shared clonotypes between healthy human individuals. Only in-frame clones appear in the TCRdb table, and some are missing; sequencing was by immunoSEQ multiplex PCR. The table records more than 2 million clones, 95% of them present only once. Sequenced material: naive CD4+ T cells sorted from blood. The subset was: CD45RA+ positively selected. Every receptor here comes from a young man in good health.

V and J are TRBV2 and TRBJ2-5; a possible D gene is TRBD1 (6 bases). The CDR3 is made up of 14 amino acids. The ends were cut back, 4 bases at V and 4 bases at J, with 13 bases in the middle. Germline loops: CDR1 SNHLY, CDR2 FYNNEI. The CDR3 here is CASSGQVVRETQYF. The CDR3 DNA reads as TGTGCCAGCAGTGGACAGGTGGTGAGAGAGACCCAGTACTTC.

This clone was recorded only once. The chain couples TRBV13 to TRBJ1-1; perhaps TRBD1 as D (5 bases). V lost 0 bases to trimming and J lost 5 bases, with 13 bases between them. In germline, CDR1 is PRHDT, CDR2 FYEKMQ (reference sequence). The CDR3 runs to 15 residues. The CDR3 nucleotides read TGTGCCAGCAGCTTAGGCCCCCCTCCAGGGACTGAAGCTTTCTTT. It specifies CASSLGPPPGTEAFF.

The chain's CDR3 is CASRLVGTDPHEQYF. CDR3 bases: TGTGCAAGTCGCTTAGTTGGGACAGACCCCCACGAGCAGTACTTC. The rearrangement uses TRBV12-2 and TRBJ2-7; the tabulated D call, TRBD1, remains unverified against the DNA. TRBV12-2 is an annotated pseudogene. The CDR3 runs 15 residues.

The V gene is TRBV18, the J gene TRBJ2-7; TRBD2 agrees at 8 bases. V gave up 3 bases and J gave up 2 bases; unmatched junction bases: 9. Germline CDR1 KGHSH, CDR2 LQKENI. The CDR3 is 16 amino acids. CDR3 in DNA: TGTGCCAGCTCACCTCCCTATAGCGGGATTCCCTACGAGCAGTACTTC. Amino acid sequence: CASSPPYSGIPYEQYF.

This chain connects TRBV27 to TRBJ1-5, with D maybe TRBD1 (5 bases). The CDR3 has 10 residues. Germline values: CDR1 MNHEY, CDR2 SMNVEV (reference sequence). V lost 6 bases and J lost 14, with 11 bases in between. CDR3 sequence (DNA): TGTGCCAGCAGGCAGGGAATGGAGCATTTT. Translated, it gives CASRQGMEHF.

The CDR3 bases are TGTGCCAGCAGGGAGGATTGGGACACTGAAGCTTTCTTT. Amino acid sequence: CASREDWDTEAFF. The chain employs TRBV2 and TRBJ1-1; D gene ambiguous. The germline V and J ends were trimmed by 6 bases and 3 bases, with 11 bases remaining between them. Germline values: CDR1 SNHLY, CDR2 FYNNEI. The CDR3 is made up of 13 amino acids.

A single count supports this clone. Written as DNA, the CDR3 is TGTGCCAGCAGCCCGGGAGGGGCCCAAAGACCCTACGAGCAGTACTTC. Its translation: CASSPGGAQRPYEQYF. The V gene is TRBV5-6, the J gene TRBJ2-7; 8 nucleotides line up with TRBD2. The CDR3 contains 16 residues. Per the germline V gene, CDR1 is SGHDT and CDR2 is YYEEEE. V lost 4 bases to trimming and J lost 2 bases; unmatched junction nucleotides: 11. Complete variable domain (other parts from reference TRBV5-6 and TRBJ2-7): DAGVTQSPTHLIKTRGQQVTLRCSPKSGHDTVSWYQQALGQGPQFIFQYYEEEERQRGNFPDRFSGHQFPNYSSELNVNALLLGDSALYLCASSPGGAQRPYEQYFGPGTRLTVT.

The rearrangement joins TRBV18 to TRBJ2-1, with 9 bases aligning to TRBD2. The CDR3 length is 15 residues. Germline values: CDR1 KGHSH, CDR2 LQKENI. The V gene end was trimmed by 1 base and the J gene end by 9 bases; junction bases not matched to a gene: 7. The CDR3 nucleotides are TGTGCCAGCTCACCACTAGCGGGAGATTTACCTGAGCAGTTCTTC. Translating gives CASSPLAGDLPEQFF.

This clone was observed a single time. CDR3 region: CASSEGPSSGNTIYF. The CDR3 bases are TGTGCCAGCAGTGAGGGCCCTTCCTCTGGAAACACCATATATTTT. The rearrangement joins TRBV25-1 to TRBJ1-3; D is undetermined. V shed 3 bases and J shed 0 bases, with 9 bases lying between them. Germline V gene data show CDR1 as MGHDK and CDR2 as SYGVNS. The CDR3 has 15 residues.

V is TRBV7-9 and J is TRBJ2-3; the match to TRBD2 covers 9 bases. Germline V gives CDR1 SEHNR, CDR2 FQNEAQ (reference sequence). The V and J ends lost 3 bases and 4 bases, in that order; junction bases with no gene match: 5. This CDR3 region has 15 residues. CDR3 nucleotide sequence: TGTGCCAGCAGCTTTCCGGGACTAGCCCCAGATACGCAGTATTTT. Translation: CASSFPGLAPDTQYF.

This rearrangement joins TRBV13 to TRBJ2-1; D is unresolved. V shed 5 bases and J shed 0 bases, with 11 bases lying between them. CDR3 length: 15 residues. Germline V CDR1 and CDR2: PRHDT, FYEKMQ (reference sequence). CDR3 sequence (DNA): TGTGCCAGCAGCCCCCTCGGCGGCTCCTACAATGAGCAGTTCTTC. Translated: CASSPLGGSYNEQFF. Full variable domain (remainder filled in from reference TRBV13 and TRBJ2-1): AAGVIQSPRHLIKEKRETATLKCYPIPRHDTVYWYQQGPGQDPQFLISFYEKMQSDKGSIPDRFSAQQFSDYHSELNMSSLELGDSALYFCASSPLGGSYNEQFFGPGTRLTVL.

Regarding this clone: At one end, the junction sequence differs from germline, possibly due to a read error. V and J are TRBV27 and TRBJ2-1; maybe TRBD2 (5 bases). This CDR3 region has 13 residues. CDR1 MNHEY and CDR2 SMNVEV come from the germline V gene (reference sequence). The CDR3, as DNA: TGTGCCAGCAGTTTAACCCCCGACTATAGGTATCTCTTC. Its protein product is CASSLTPDYRYLF.

This chain connects TRBV6-1 to TRBJ2-1, with 8 bases lining up with TRBD1. V shed 5 bases and J 4 bases; nucleotides not matched to a gene: 7. This CDR3 spans 15 amino acids. Germline CDR1 is MNHNS and CDR2 is SASEGT. The CDR3: CASSLDGQGYNEQFF. The CDR3 coding sequence is TGTGCCAGCAGTCTCGATGGACAGGGTTACAATGAGCAGTTCTTC.

The gene calls are TRBV11-3 and TRBJ2-1, with TRBD1 matching 12 bases. This CDR3 region has 15 residues. Germline V gene lookup returns CDR1 SGHNT and CDR2 YENEEA. V trimming: 3 bases; J trimming: 10 bases; junction bases outside the gene matches: 7. The DNA of the CDR3 is TGTGCCAGCAGCTTCGATGGGACAGGGGGCTCCGAGCAGTTCTTC. This codes for CASSFDGTGGSEQFF.

This sequence joins TRBV4-3 and TRBJ2-3, with TRBD1 matching over 10 bases. Germline V gene lookup returns CDR1 LGHNA and CDR2 YSLEER. J gave up 1 base and V 0 bases, and 7 bases lay outside the gene matches. The CDR3 runs 18 residues. This CDR3 reads CASSQDVGQGGRTDTQYF. The CDR3 nucleotides read TGCGCCAGCAGCCAAGATGTTGGACAGGGGGGACGCACAGATACGCAGTATTTT.

This chain links TRBV5-5 with TRBJ1-3; D not certain. The V and J ends lost 2 bases and 0 bases respectively, with 6 bases between them. The germline CDR1 and CDR2 sequences are SGHKS and YYEKEE (reference sequence). The CDR3 spans 14 residues. CDR3 sequence reads: CASSFFFSGNTIYF. The CDR3 DNA sequence: TGTGCCAGCAGCTTCTTCTTCTCTGGAAACACCATATATTTT.

This sequence joins TRBV5-1 and TRBJ2-2, with D possibly TRBD2 on 5 matching bases. This CDR3 is built from 15 residues. The V and J ends lost 3 bases and 2 bases respectively, with 11 bases between them. CDR1 SGHRS and CDR2 YFSETQ come from the germline V gene. This CDR3 is CASSYEGVNTGELFF. The DNA for the CDR3 is TGCGCCAGCAGCTACGAGGGAGTTAACACCGGGGAGCTGTTTTTT.

CDR3 sequence (DNA): TGTGCCAGCAGTCGAAACCAAGAGACCCAGTACTTC. Protein: CASSRNQETQYF. V gene TRBV7-9 combines with J gene TRBJ2-5; D uncertain. The CDR3 runs 12 residues. V was cut by 6 bases and J by 0 bases, with 5 bases left in between. Germline V gives CDR1 SEHNR, CDR2 FQNEAQ (reference sequence).

V and J are TRBV28 and TRBJ2-2; 12 positions match TRBD2. Germline V lookup: CDR1 MDHEN, CDR2 SYDVKM. The CDR3 contains 15 residues. The V gene end was trimmed by 6 bases and the J gene end by 4 bases; junction bases not matched to a gene: 3. The chain's CDR3 is CASSKLAGGTGELFF. In DNA, the CDR3 is TGTGCCAGCAGCAAACTAGCGGGGGGCACCGGGGAGCTGTTTTTT.

This sequence joins TRBV4-1 and TRBJ1-2, with D uncertain. With 1 base removed from V and 0 bases from J, the gap between germline ends came to 9 bases. Germline lookup yields CDR1 MGHRA and CDR2 YSYEKL. The CDR3 covers 15 residues. The CDR3 spells CASSQGLVTNYGYTF. In DNA, the CDR3 is TGCGCCAGCAGCCAAGGTCTCGTGACTAACTATGGCTACACCTTC.